A selection of T cell receptor beta chains follows, all from one sample in a study of blood T cell repertoires in COVID-19. Assay: immunoSEQ multiplex PCR; the TCRdb copy retains only in-frame clones and omits some. Among about 51,000 clones listed, 85% to 90% were seen once. The sequenced material came from peripheral blood. The receptor source for this set is a man older than 75 with active COVID-19. Both conserved end residues are part of each CDR3. A D gene is named only where the DNA matches it firmly. Expanded clones get a size class; other rows say once, few or many, or leave the size out.

CDR3 length: 18
J gene: TRBJ2-6
clone size: NA
D gene: TRBD1
V gene: TRBV18
CDR3 protein: CASSPPSQGASGANVLTF
CDR3 DNA: TGTGCCAGCTCACCACCGAGTCAGGGGGCGTCCGGGGCCAACGTCCTGACTTTC

CDR3 length: 15
J gene: TRBJ1-2
clone size: NA
D gene: TRBD1
V gene: TRBV4-1
CDR3 protein: CASSQHDRGPYGYTF
CDR3 DNA: TGCGCCAGCAGCCAACACGACAGGGGGCCCTATGGCTACACCTTC

CDR3 length: 15
J gene: TRBJ2-1
clone size: NA
D gene: TRBD2
V gene: TRBV6-5
CDR3 protein: CASSLREPSYNEQFF
CDR3 DNA: TGTGCCAGCAGTCTGCGGGAGCCCTCCTACAATGAGCAGTTCTTC

CDR3 length: 16
J gene: TRBJ1-1
clone size: NA
D gene: TRBD1
V gene: TRBV9
CDR3 protein: CASSARQGAQSAEAFF
CDR3 DNA: TGTGCCAGCAGCGCTCGACAGGGGGCGCAGAGTGCTGAAGCTTTCTTT

CDR3 length: 19
J gene: TRBJ2-5
clone size: NA
D gene: TRBD2
V gene: TRBV28
CDR3 protein: CASSSLTSGIAGNRETQYF
CDR3 DNA: TGTGCCAGCAGTTCTCTGACTAGCGGGATAGCAGGGAATAGGGAGACCCAGTACTTC

CDR3 length: 18
J gene: TRBJ2-6
clone size: NA
D gene: TRBD1
V gene: TRBV28
CDR3 protein: CASSFPTGGLSGANVLTF
CDR3 DNA: TGTGCCAGCAGTTTCCCCACAGGGGGGCTCTCTGGGGCCAACGTCCTGACTTTC

CDR3 length: 16
J gene: TRBJ2-1
clone size: NA
D gene: TRBD2
V gene: TRBV18
CDR3 protein: CASSLTSGRLHNEQFF
CDR3 DNA: TGTGCCAGCTCACTTACTAGCGGGAGGTTGCACAATGAGCAGTTCTTC

CDR3 length: 18
J gene: TRBJ1-4
clone size: NA
D gene: TRBD1
V gene: TRBV7-9
CDR3 protein: CASSSPQPLQGVEEKLFF
CDR3 DNA: TGTGCCAGCAGCTCACCCCAACCATTACAGGGGGTTGAAGAAAAACTGTTTTTT

CDR3 length: 12
J gene: TRBJ2-2
clone size: NA
D gene: NA
V gene: TRBV24-1
CDR3 protein: CASRVGTGELFF
CDR3 DNA: TGTGCCAGCAGGGTCGGCACCGGGGAGCTGTTTTTT

CDR3 length: 10
J gene: TRBJ1-1
clone size: NA
D gene: NA
V gene: TRBV3-1/TRBV3-2
CDR3 protein: CASGETEAFF
CDR3 DNA: TGTGCCAGCGGGGAGACTGAAGCTTTCTTT

CDR3 length: 14
J gene: TRBJ1-1
clone size: once
D gene: NA
V gene: TRBV5-4
CDR3 protein: CASSPDSRNTEAFF
CDR3 DNA: TGTGCCAGCAGCCCGGACTCGAGAAACACTGAAGCTTTCTTT